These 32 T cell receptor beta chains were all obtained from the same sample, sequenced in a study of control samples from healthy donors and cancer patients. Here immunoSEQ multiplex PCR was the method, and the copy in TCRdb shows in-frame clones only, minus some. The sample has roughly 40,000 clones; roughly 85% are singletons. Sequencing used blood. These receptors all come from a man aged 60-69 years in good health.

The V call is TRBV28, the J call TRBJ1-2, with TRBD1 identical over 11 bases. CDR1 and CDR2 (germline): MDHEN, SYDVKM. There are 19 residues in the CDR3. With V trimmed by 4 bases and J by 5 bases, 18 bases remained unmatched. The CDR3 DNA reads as TGTGCCAGCAGTTCTGCCGGGTTGGGACAGGGGGTCGGACGGTATGGCTACACCTTC. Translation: CASSSAGLGQGVGRYGYTF.

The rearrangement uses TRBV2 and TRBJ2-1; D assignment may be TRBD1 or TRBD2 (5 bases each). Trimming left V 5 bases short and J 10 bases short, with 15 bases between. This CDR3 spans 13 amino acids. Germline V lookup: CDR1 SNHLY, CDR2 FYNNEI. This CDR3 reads CASSQGRGEEQFF. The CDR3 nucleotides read TGTGCCAGCAGTCAAGGAAGGGGAGAGGAGCAGTTCTTC.

This CDR3 reads CASSLAVRGGGYTF. As DNA, the CDR3 is TGTGCCAGCAGCTTGGCCGTCAGGGGTGGAGGCTACACCTTC. The chain links TRBV5-4 to TRBJ1-2, with TRBD1 as a possible D gene (6 bases). Germline loops: CDR1 SGHNT, CDR2 YYREEE (reference sequence). This CDR3 spans 14 amino acids. V lost 0 bases to trimming and J lost 8 bases, with 14 bases between them. Drawing the rest from reference TRBV5-4 and TRBJ1-2, the complete variable domain is ETGVTQSPTHLIKTRGQQVTLRCSSQSGHNTVSWYQQALGQGPQFIFQYYREEENGRGNFPPRFSGLQFPNYSSELNVNALELDDSALYLCASSLAVRGGGYTFGSGTRLTVV.

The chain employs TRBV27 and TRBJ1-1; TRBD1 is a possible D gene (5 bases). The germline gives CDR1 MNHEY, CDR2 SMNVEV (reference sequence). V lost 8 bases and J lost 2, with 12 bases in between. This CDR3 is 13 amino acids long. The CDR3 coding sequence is TGTGCCAGCGAGGGGACGGGTAACACTGAAGCTTTCTTT. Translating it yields CASEGTGNTEAFF.

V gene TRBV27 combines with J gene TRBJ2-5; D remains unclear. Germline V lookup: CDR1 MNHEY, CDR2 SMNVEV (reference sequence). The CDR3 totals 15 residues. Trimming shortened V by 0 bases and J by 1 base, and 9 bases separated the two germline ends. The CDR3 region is CASSLSVRAQETQYF. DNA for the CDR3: TGTGCCAGCAGTTTATCGGTCCGGGCCCAAGAGACCCAGTACTTC.

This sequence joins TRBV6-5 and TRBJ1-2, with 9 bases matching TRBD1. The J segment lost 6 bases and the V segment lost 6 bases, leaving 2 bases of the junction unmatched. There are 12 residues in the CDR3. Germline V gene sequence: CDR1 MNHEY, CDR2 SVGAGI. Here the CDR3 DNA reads TGTGCCAGCAGAACAGGGGGCGATGGCTACACCTTC. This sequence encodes CASRTGGDGYTF.

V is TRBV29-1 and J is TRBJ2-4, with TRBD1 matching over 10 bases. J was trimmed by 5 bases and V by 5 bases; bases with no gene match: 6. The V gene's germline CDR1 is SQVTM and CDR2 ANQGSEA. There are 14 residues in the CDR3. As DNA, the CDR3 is TGCAGCGTTAAACCCGGGACAGGGGAAAACATTCAGTACTTC. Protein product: CSVKPGTGENIQYF. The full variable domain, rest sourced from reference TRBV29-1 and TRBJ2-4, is SAVISQKPSRDICQRGTSLTIQCQVDSQVTMMFWYRQQPGQSLTLIATANQGSEATYESGFVIDKFPISRPNLTFSTLTVSNMSPEDSSIYLCSVKPGTGENIQYFGAGTRLSVL.

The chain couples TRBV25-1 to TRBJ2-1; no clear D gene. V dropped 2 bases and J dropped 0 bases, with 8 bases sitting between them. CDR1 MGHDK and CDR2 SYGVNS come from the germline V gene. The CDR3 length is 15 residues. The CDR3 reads CASSESESSYNEQFF. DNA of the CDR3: TGTGCCAGCAGTGAAAGTGAAAGCTCCTACAATGAGCAGTTCTTC. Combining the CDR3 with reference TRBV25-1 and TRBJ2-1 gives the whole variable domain EADIYQTPRYLVIGTGKKITLECSQTMGHDKMYWYQQDPGMELHLIHYSYGVNSTEKGDLSSESTVSRIRTEHFPLTLESARPSHTSQYLCASSESESSYNEQFFGPGTRLTVL.

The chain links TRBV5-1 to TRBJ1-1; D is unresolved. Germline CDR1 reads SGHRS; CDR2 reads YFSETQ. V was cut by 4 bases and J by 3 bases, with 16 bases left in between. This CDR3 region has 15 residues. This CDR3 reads CASSPNPPSDTEAFF. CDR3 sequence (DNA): TGCGCCAGCAGCCCTAATCCCCCATCGGACACTGAAGCTTTCTTT. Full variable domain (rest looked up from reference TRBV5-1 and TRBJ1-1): KAGVTQTPRYLIKTRGQQVTLSCSPISGHRSVSWYQQTPGQGLQFLFEYFSETQRNKGNFPGRFSGRQFSNSRSEMNVSTLELGDSALYLCASSPNPPSDTEAFFGQGTRLTVV.

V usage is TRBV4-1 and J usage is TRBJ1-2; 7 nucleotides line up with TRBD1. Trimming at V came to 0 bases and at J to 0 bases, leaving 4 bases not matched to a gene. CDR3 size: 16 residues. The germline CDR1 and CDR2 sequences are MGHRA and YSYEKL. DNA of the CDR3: TGCGCCAGCAGCCAAGAGGGGACAGCGTCTAACTATGGCTACACCTTC. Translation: CASSQEGTASNYGYTF.

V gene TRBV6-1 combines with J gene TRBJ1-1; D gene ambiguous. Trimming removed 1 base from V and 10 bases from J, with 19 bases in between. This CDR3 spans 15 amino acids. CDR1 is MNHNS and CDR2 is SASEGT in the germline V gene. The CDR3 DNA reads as TGTGCCAGCAGTGAAGGGTCGGGCATCCCGGGCGGAGCTTTCTTT. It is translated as CASSEGSGIPGGAFF.

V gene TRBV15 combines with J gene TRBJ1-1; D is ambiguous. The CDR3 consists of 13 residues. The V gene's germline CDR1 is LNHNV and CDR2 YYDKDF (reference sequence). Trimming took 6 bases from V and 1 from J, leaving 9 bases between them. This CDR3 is CATSYMGNTEAFF. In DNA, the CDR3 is TGTGCCACCAGTTACATGGGGAACACTGAAGCTTTCTTT.

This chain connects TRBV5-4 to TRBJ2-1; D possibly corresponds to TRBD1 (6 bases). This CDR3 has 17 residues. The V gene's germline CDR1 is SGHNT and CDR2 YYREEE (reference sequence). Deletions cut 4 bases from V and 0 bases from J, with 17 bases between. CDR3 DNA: TGTGCCAGCAGCGCCACCAGGGGCAGGAGCTCCTACAATGAGCAGTTCTTC. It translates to CASSATRGRSSYNEQFF.

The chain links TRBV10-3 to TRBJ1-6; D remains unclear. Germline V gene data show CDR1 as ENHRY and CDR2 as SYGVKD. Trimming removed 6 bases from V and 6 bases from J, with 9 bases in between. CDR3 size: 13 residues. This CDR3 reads CAISGDGNSPLHF. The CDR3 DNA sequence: TGTGCCATCAGCGGGGATGGTAATTCACCCCTCCACTTT.

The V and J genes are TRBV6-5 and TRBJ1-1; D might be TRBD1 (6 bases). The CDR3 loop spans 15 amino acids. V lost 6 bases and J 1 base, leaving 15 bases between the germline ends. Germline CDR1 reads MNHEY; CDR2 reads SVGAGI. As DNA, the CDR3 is TGTGCCAGCAGGTTACAGGGAGGGTCGAACACTGAAGCTTTCTTT. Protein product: CASRLQGGSNTEAFF.

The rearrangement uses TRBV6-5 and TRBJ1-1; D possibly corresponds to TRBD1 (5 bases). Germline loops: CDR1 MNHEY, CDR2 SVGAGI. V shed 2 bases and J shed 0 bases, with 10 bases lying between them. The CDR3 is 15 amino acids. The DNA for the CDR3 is TGTGCCAGCAGTTACCGGCAGGGTGTGAACACTGAAGCTTTCTTT. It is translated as CASSYRQGVNTEAFF.

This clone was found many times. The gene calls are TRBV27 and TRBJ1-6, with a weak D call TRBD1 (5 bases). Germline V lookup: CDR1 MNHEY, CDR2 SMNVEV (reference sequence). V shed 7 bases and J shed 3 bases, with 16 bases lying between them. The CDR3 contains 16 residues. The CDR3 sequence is CASTLVGVGYNSPLHF. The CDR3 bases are TGTGCCAGCACGCTGGTAGGGGTTGGCTATAATTCACCCCTCCACTTT.

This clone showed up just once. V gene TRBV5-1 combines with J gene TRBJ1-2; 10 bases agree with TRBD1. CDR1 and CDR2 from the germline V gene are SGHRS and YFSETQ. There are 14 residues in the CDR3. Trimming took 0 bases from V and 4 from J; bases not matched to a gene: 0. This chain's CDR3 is CASSLGTGGYGYTF. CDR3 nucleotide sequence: TGCGCCAGCAGCTTGGGGACAGGGGGCTATGGCTACACCTTC.

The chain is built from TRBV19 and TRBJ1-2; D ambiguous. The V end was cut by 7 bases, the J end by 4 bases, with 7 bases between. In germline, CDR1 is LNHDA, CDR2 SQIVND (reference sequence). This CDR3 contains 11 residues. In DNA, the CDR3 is TGTGCCAGTATCGACGGCTATGGCTACACCTTC. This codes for CASIDGYGYTF. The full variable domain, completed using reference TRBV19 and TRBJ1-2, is DGGITQSPKYLFRKEGQNVTLSCEQNLNHDAMYWYRQDPGQGLRLIYYSQIVNDFQKGDIAEGYSVSREKKESFPLTVTSAQKNPTAFYLCASIDGYGYTFGSGTRLTVV.

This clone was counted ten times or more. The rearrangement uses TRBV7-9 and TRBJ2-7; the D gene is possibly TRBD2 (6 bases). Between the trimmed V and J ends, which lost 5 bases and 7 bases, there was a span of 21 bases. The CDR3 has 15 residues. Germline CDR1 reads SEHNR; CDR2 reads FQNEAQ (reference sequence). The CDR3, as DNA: TGTGCCAGCAGCGCACCATCCGGGCGGGACGGGGAGCAGTACTTC. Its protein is CASSAPSGRDGEQYF.

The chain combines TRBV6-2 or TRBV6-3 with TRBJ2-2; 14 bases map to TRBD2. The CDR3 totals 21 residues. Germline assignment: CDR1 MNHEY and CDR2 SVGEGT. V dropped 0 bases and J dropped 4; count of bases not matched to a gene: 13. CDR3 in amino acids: CASSYSTTSGGGSASTGELFF. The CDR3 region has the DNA TGTGCCAGCAGTTACTCGACGACTAGCGGGGGGGGATCAGCCTCCACCGGGGAGCTGTTTTTT.

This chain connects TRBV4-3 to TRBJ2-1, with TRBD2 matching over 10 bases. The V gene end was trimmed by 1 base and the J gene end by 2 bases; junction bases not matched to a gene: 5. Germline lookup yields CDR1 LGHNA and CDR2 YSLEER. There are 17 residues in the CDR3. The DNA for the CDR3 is TGCGCCAGCAGCCAAGGATCTAGCGGGGGAGCCTACAATGAGCAGTTCTTC. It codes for CASSQGSSGGAYNEQFF.

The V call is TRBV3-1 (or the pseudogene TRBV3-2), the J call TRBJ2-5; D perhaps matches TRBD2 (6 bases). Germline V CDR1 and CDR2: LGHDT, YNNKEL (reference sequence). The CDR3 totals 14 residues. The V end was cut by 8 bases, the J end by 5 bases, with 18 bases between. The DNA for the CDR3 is TGTGCCAGCTTCGCCGGGAGTCTCGGGGAGACCCAGTACTTC. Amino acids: CASFAGSLGETQYF.

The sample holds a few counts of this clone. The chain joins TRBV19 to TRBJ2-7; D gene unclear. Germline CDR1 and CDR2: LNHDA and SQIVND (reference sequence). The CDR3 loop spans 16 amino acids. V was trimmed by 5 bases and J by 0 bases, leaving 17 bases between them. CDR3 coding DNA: TGTGCCAGTAGTCTCCATTCCGGTAAGCCCTCCTACGAGCAGTACTTC. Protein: CASSLHSGKPSYEQYF.

The CDR3 sequence: CASKGTGWDSPLHF. In nucleotides, the CDR3 is TGTGCCAGCAAGGGTACGGGGTGGGATTCACCCCTCCACTTT. The gene calls are TRBV25-1 and TRBJ1-6; D is undetermined. From germline, CDR1 is MGHDK and CDR2 SYGVNS. V lost 7 bases, J lost 8 bases, and 15 bases lay in between. The CDR3 contains 14 residues.

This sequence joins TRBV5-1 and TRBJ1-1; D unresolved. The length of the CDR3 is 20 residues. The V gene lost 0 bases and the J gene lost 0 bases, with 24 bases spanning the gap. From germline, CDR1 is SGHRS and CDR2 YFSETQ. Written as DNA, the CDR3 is TGCGCCAGCAGCTTGGGGTCTCTGGCCGAAGGTTTGCCTATGAACACTGAAGCTTTCTTT. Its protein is CASSLGSLAEGLPMNTEAFF.

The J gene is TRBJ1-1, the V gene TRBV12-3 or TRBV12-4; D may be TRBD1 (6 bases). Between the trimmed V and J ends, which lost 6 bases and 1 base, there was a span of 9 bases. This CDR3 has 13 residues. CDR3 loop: CASSQQGNTEAFF. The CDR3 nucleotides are TGTGCCAGCAGCCAACAGGGGAACACTGAAGCTTTCTTT.

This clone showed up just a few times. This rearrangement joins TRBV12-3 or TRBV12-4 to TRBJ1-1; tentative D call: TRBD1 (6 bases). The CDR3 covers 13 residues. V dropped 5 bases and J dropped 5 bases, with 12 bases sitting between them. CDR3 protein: CASSGGRVTEAFF. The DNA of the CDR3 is TGTGCCAGCAGTGGGGGCAGGGTGACTGAAGCTTTCTTT.

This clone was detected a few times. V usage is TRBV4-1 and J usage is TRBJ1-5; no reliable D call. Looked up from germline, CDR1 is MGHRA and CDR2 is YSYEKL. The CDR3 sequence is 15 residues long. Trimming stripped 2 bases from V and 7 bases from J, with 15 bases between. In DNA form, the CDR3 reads TGCGCCAGCAGCCAAAGCCGGGCCGAAAGCCAGCCCCAGCATTTT. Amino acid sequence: CASSQSRAESQPQHF.

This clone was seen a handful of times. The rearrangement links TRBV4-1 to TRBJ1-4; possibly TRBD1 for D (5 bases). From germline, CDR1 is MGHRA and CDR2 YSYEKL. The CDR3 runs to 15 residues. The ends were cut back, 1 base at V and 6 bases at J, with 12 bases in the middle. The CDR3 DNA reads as TGCGCCAGCAGCCAAGGTCGGGGGTGGGATGAAAAACTGTTTTTT. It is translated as CASSQGRGWDEKLFF.

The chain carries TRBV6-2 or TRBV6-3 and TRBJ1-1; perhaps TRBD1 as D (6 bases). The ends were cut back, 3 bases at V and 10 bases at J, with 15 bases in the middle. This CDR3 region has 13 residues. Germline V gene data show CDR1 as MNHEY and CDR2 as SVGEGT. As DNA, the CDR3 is TGTGCCAGCAGTTATTTAGAATCGGGGGCAGCTTTCTTT. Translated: CASSYLESGAAFF.

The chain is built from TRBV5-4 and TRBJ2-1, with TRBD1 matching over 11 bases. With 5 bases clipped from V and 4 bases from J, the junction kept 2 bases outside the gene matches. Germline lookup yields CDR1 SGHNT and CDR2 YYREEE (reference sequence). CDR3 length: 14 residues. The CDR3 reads CASSWDRGYNEQFF. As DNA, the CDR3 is TGTGCCAGCAGTTGGGACAGGGGGTACAATGAGCAGTTCTTC.